These 3 T cell receptor beta chains were all obtained from the same sample, sequenced in a study of cytomegalovirus exposure and HLA in healthy donors. The study ran its PCR with 60 Vbeta and 13 Jbeta primers. Produced via immunoSEQ multiplex PCR; TCRdb's table is partial and in-frame only. The sample holds about 150,000 clones; almost 80% are singletons and the top ten take under 1.5%. The sequenced sample was PBMCs. The receptor set was obtained from a male donor in good health and CMV-seronegative.

Only a few counts were recorded for this clone. V gene TRBV5-4 combines with J gene TRBJ2-7; TRBD1 matches 10 bases. This CDR3 comprises 16 residues. V lost 6 bases to trimming and J lost 2 bases; unmatched junction nucleotides: 11. CDR1 is SGHNT, CDR2 YYREEE, per germline (reference sequence). In DNA, the CDR3 is TGTGCCAGCACTCCTCGACAGGGGGCCAACACCTACGAGCAGTACTTC. Translating gives CASTPRQGANTYEQYF.

This clone was detected only once. The rearrangement links TRBV5-4 to TRBJ1-2; 9 nucleotides align to TRBD1. Looked up from germline, CDR1 is SGHNT and CDR2 is YYREEE (reference sequence). This CDR3 is 15 amino acids long. J lost 8 bases, V lost 0 bases, and 8 bases had no gene match. CDR3 sequence reads: CASSLASIGTGGYTF. The DNA of the CDR3 is TGTGCCAGCAGCTTGGCCAGCATCGGGACAGGGGGCTACACCTTC.

The genes are TRBV7-2 and TRBJ2-7, with D possibly matching TRBD1 (5 bases). V lost 4 bases to trimming and J lost 2 bases, with 15 bases between them. CDR1 and CDR2 (germline): SGHTA, FQGNSA. The CDR3 has 15 amino acids. The CDR3 reads CASSSQGQGPYEQYF. In DNA, the CDR3 is TGTGCCAGCAGCTCACAAGGGCAGGGCCCCTACGAGCAGTACTTC.